This paragraph covers one T cell receptor (beta chain) sequence. What it recognizes is unknown. This entry is derived from a study of long-term antiretroviral therapy in people with HIV. General observations from the study: Narrower CDR3 length ranges marked HIV repertoires relative to controls. Whichever time point was examined, clones expanded before ART dominated the repertoire.

Each participant with HIV received care in the United States. The authors ran the immunoSEQ assay, v3.0, at survey level. Clones were sequenced by immunoSEQ multiplex PCR, and TCRdb holds only the in-frame ones, with some missing. The sample yields about 22,000 clones, approximately 80% seen once. Looked up from germline, CDR1 is MDHEN and CDR2 is SYDVKM. CDR3 length: 13 residues. The V segment lost 8 bases and the J segment 3 bases; nucleotides outside the gene matches: 7. The TCR comes from a man aged 18 to 29 with HIV. The specimen comprised unsorted PBMCs, sampled 0.1 years before starting antiretroviral therapy. This chain joins TRBV28 and TRBJ2-7; 7 bases are a match to TRBD2. As DNA, the CDR3 is TGTGCCAGCGCGGGGGATTTTATCTACGAGCAGTACTTC. Protein sequence: CASAGDFIYEQYF.